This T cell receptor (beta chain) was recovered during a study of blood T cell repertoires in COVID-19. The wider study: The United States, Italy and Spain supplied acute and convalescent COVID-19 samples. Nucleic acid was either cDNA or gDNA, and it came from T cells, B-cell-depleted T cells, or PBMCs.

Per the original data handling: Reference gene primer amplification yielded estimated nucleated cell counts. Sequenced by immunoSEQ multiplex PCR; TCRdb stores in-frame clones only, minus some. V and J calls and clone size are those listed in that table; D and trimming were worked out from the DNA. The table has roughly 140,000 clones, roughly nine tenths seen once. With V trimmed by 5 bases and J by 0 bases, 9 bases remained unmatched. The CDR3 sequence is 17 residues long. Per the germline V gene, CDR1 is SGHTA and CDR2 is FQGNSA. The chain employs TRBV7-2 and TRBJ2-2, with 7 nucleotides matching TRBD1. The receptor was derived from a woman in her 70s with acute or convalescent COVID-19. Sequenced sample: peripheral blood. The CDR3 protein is CASSAAGTATNTGELFF. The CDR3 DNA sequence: TGTGCCAGCAGCGCGGCCGGGACAGCTACGAACACCGGGGAGCTGTTTTTT.